These T cell receptor beta chains were read from a single sample in a study of shared clonotypes between healthy human individuals. TCRdb's copy holds only in-frame clones and misses some; the assay was immunoSEQ multiplex PCR. Among some 500,000 clones listed, 79% were seen once. The sequenced material came from PBMCs. Every receptor here comes from a woman in her forties in good health. Some clones in this sample may be carry-over from other donors' samples. The CDR3 runs from the conserved cysteine through the conserved F or W. Fields, in order: J gene, V gene, clone size, D gene, CDR3 protein, CDR3 DNA. The D gene is left open where the match is weak. Expanded clones are given a class, and other clones once, few, many or no size at all.

J gene: TRBJ2-7; V gene: TRBV5-4; clone size: -; D gene: -; CDR3 protein: CASSARSGFLYF; CDR3 DNA: TGTGCCAGCAGCGCGCGGTCGGGGTTTCTGTACTTC
J gene: TRBJ2-7; V gene: TRBV5-1; clone size: once; D gene: -; CDR3 protein: CASASGWVRPDSYEQYF; CDR3 DNA: TGCGCCAGCGCCTCGGGATGGGTACGGCCTGACTCCTACGAGCAGTACTTC
J gene: TRBJ1-2; V gene: TRBV2; clone size: -; D gene: TRBD1; CDR3 protein: CANEPPTGPNGGYTF; CDR3 DNA: TGTGCCAACGAACCACCGACAGGGCCCAACGGAGGCTACACCTTC
J gene: TRBJ2-2; V gene: TRBV7-3; clone size: once; D gene: TRBD1; CDR3 protein: CASSHDRDNTGELFF; CDR3 DNA: TGTGCCAGCAGCCACGACAGGGACAACACCGGGGAGCTGTTTTTT
J gene: TRBJ1-1; V gene: TRBV19; clone size: -; D gene: TRBD1; CDR3 protein: CASSLQGASLTFF; CDR3 DNA: TGTGCCAGTAGTCTCCAGGGGGCGAGTTTGACTTTCTTT
J gene: TRBJ2-1; V gene: TRBV6-4; clone size: -; D gene: TRBD2; CDR3 protein: CASSDTGGGIYNEQFF; CDR3 DNA: TGTGCCAGCAGTGATACCGGGGGAGGGATCTACAATGAGCAGTTCTTC
J gene: TRBJ1-3; V gene: TRBV7-6; clone size: -; D gene: -; CDR3 protein: CASTPIRDSGNTIYF; CDR3 DNA: TGTGCCAGCACCCCCATAAGGGACTCTGGAAACACCATATATTTT
J gene: TRBJ1-4; V gene: TRBV18; clone size: -; D gene: TRBD1; CDR3 protein: CASSMHRGQGEKLFF; CDR3 DNA: TGTGCCAGCTCAATGCACAGGGGACAGGGTGAAAAACTGTTTTTT
J gene: TRBJ2-1; V gene: TRBV6-5; clone size: -; D gene: -; CDR3 protein: CASQTSPTDNEQFF; CDR3 DNA: TGTGCCAGCCAGACTAGTCCGACTGACAATGAGCAGTTCTTC
J gene: TRBJ2-1; V gene: TRBV21-1; clone size: -; D gene: -; CDR3 protein: CASTSGAALGLAPNEQFF; CDR3 DNA: TGTGCCAGCACCTCAGGGGCCGCGCTTGGACTAGCACCCAATGAGCAGTTCTTC
J gene: TRBJ2-1; V gene: TRBV18; clone size: -; D gene: -; CDR3 protein: CASSPLSINEQFF; CDR3 DNA: TGTGCCAGCTCACCACTCTCTATAAATGAGCAGTTCTTC
J gene: TRBJ1-6; V gene: TRBV30; clone size: -; D gene: TRBD1; CDR3 protein: CAWRSGGTGRISPLHF; CDR3 DNA: TGTGCCTGGAGGAGTGGTGGGACAGGACGAATATCACCCCTCCACTTT
J gene: TRBJ2-7; V gene: TRBV9; clone size: -; D gene: TRBD2; CDR3 protein: CASSPLAGSSYEQYF; CDR3 DNA: TGTGCCAGCAGCCCTCTAGCGGGAAGCTCCTACGAGCAGTACTTC
J gene: TRBJ1-2; V gene: TRBV6-4; clone size: once; D gene: -; CDR3 protein: CASSERSGAEWNYGYTF; CDR3 DNA: TGTGCCAGCAGTGAGCGCTCGGGGGCGGAATGGAACTATGGCTACACCTTC
J gene: TRBJ2-3; V gene: TRBV7-9; clone size: -; D gene: TRBD2; CDR3 protein: CASSRLAGGLDTQYF; CDR3 DNA: TGTGCCAGCAGTCGACTAGCGGGAGGGTTAGATACGCAGTATTTT
J gene: TRBJ2-5; V gene: TRBV6-1; clone size: many; D gene: -; CDR3 protein: CASSELQGSQETQYF; CDR3 DNA: TGTGCCAGCAGTGAGCTACAGGGAAGCCAAGAGACCCAGTACTTC
J gene: TRBJ1-4; V gene: TRBV5-4; clone size: -; D gene: TRBD1; CDR3 protein: CASSLGGQGEKLFF; CDR3 DNA: TGTGCCAGCAGCTTGGGGGGACAGGGTGAAAAACTGTTTTTT
J gene: TRBJ2-3; V gene: TRBV29-1; clone size: -; D gene: TRBD1; CDR3 protein: CSVGTGADTQYF; CDR3 DNA: TGCAGCGTTGGGACAGGGGCAGATACGCAGTATTTT
J gene: TRBJ1-2; V gene: TRBV6-6; clone size: -; D gene: TRBD1; CDR3 protein: CASSYGQTGIGYTF; CDR3 DNA: TGTGCCAGCAGTTACGGCCAGACAGGGATCGGCTACACCTTC
J gene: TRBJ2-1; V gene: TRBV2; clone size: -; D gene: -; CDR3 protein: CASSPDRIGEQFF; CDR3 DNA: TGTGCCAGCAGTCCAGACAGGATCGGCGAGCAGTTCTTC
J gene: TRBJ2-7; V gene: TRBV7-2; clone size: -; D gene: TRBD2; CDR3 protein: CASSFSGRASYEQYF; CDR3 DNA: TGTGCCAGCAGCTTTAGCGGGAGGGCGTCCTACGAGCAGTACTTC
J gene: TRBJ2-2; V gene: TRBV19; clone size: -; D gene: TRBD1; CDR3 protein: CASSINRGGELFF; CDR3 DNA: TGTGCCAGTAGTATAAACAGGGGCGGGGAGCTGTTTTTT
J gene: TRBJ2-5; V gene: TRBV6-1; clone size: -; D gene: TRBD1; CDR3 protein: CASSGQGSETQYF; CDR3 DNA: TGTGCCAGCAGTGGACAGGGATCGGAGACCCAGTACTTC
J gene: TRBJ1-5; V gene: TRBV19; clone size: few; D gene: TRBD1; CDR3 protein: CASTPRTGWDSQPQHF; CDR3 DNA: TGTGCCAGTACCCCTCGGACAGGGTGGGACTCTCAGCCCCAGCATTTT
J gene: TRBJ2-7; V gene: TRBV13; clone size: few; D gene: -; CDR3 protein: CASSLDGRSYEQYF; CDR3 DNA: TGTGCCAGCAGCTTAGACGGCAGGTCCTACGAGCAGTACTTC
J gene: TRBJ2-1; V gene: TRBV5-1; clone size: many; D gene: -; CDR3 protein: CASSSGVEGNEQFF; CDR3 DNA: TGCGCCAGCAGCTCAGGGGTGGAGGGCAATGAGCAGTTCTTC
J gene: TRBJ2-7; V gene: TRBV6-1; clone size: -; D gene: TRBD1; CDR3 protein: CASQFQGASYEQYF; CDR3 DNA: TGTGCCAGCCAATTCCAGGGGGCGAGCTACGAGCAGTACTTC
J gene: TRBJ2-2; V gene: TRBV5-1; clone size: -; D gene: TRBD1; CDR3 protein: CASSLGDRGNTGELFF; CDR3 DNA: TGCGCCAGCAGCTTGGGGGACAGGGGGAACACCGGGGAGCTGTTTTTT
J gene: TRBJ1-1; V gene: TRBV5-3; clone size: -; D gene: -; CDR3 protein: CARSLVPHYGAFF; CDR3 DNA: TGTGCCAGAAGCTTGGTGCCCCATTATGGGGCTTTCTTT
J gene: TRBJ2-1; V gene: TRBV6-1; clone size: -; D gene: TRBD1; CDR3 protein: CASSERIFGQGVENEQFF; CDR3 DNA: TGTGCCAGCAGTGAACGGATTTTTGGACAGGGGGTGGAGAATGAGCAGTTCTTC
J gene: TRBJ1-1; V gene: TRBV30; clone size: -; D gene: -; CDR3 protein: CAWSQGGGTEAFF; CDR3 DNA: TGTGCCTGGAGCCAAGGGGGGGGTACTGAAGCTTTCTTT
J gene: TRBJ2-1; V gene: TRBV28; clone size: once; D gene: TRBD2; CDR3 protein: CASSPRRLARYNEQFF; CDR3 DNA: TGTGCCAGCAGTCCGCGCCGACTAGCCCGTTACAATGAGCAGTTCTTC
J gene: TRBJ1-2; V gene: TRBV27; clone size: -; D gene: TRBD1; CDR3 protein: CASSSDRAGGYTF; CDR3 DNA: TGTGCCAGCAGTTCGGACAGGGCGGGCGGCTACACCTTC
J gene: TRBJ2-6; V gene: TRBV19; clone size: -; D gene: -; CDR3 protein: CASSSLGTTGANVLTF; CDR3 DNA: TGTGCCAGTAGTAGTCTCGGGACGACTGGGGCCAACGTCCTGACTTTC
J gene: TRBJ2-1; V gene: TRBV5-1; clone size: -; D gene: TRBD1; CDR3 protein: CASSAGTVVYNEQFF; CDR3 DNA: TGCGCCAGCAGCGCCGGGACAGTCGTTTACAATGAGCAGTTCTTC
J gene: TRBJ2-3; V gene: TRBV7-3; clone size: once; D gene: TRBD2; CDR3 protein: CASSPTVAGGLGTQYF; CDR3 DNA: TGTGCCAGCAGCCCGACCGTAGCGGGAGGGCTTGGTACGCAGTATTTT
J gene: TRBJ2-7; V gene: TRBV7-8; clone size: -; D gene: TRBD2; CDR3 protein: CASSSDVVAGSYEQYF; CDR3 DNA: TGTGCCAGCAGCTCAGACGTGGTAGCGGGCTCCTACGAGCAGTACTTC
J gene: TRBJ2-7; V gene: TRBV28; clone size: -; D gene: -; CDR3 protein: CASSLVGGPSYEQYF; CDR3 DNA: TGTGCCAGCAGTTTGGTCGGCGGGCCCTCCTACGAGCAGTACTTC
J gene: TRBJ2-5; V gene: TRBV14; clone size: many; D gene: TRBD2; CDR3 protein: CASSLNLAGGETQYF; CDR3 DNA: TGTGCCAGCAGCCTCAACCTAGCGGGAGGAGAGACCCAGTACTTC
J gene: TRBJ2-3; V gene: TRBV18; clone size: once; D gene: TRBD1; CDR3 protein: CASSPSGTGVYTQYF; CDR3 DNA: TGTGCCAGCTCACCCTCGGGGACAGGGGTGTATACGCAGTATTTT